These 8 T cell receptor beta chains came from one sample sequenced in a study of monozygotic twins with inflammatory bowel disease (dated by TCRdb to the late 2010s). The method was 5' RACE. The sequencing machine was an Illumina HiSeq 2500. With the reads reprocessed by TCRdb, a single entry stands for each CDR3 protein sequence and no DNA is reported. This sample's records show about 380,000 distinct CDR3 sequences. The top ten clonotypes cover approximately 2.4% of the sample. Material: blood. These receptors were collected from a human donor with ulcerative colitis or Crohn's disease, or a healthy co-twin of an affected twin (not recorded which).

V and J are TRBV18 and TRBJ1-2; TCRdb lists TRBD1, though no DNA is available to test this call. This CDR3 region has 16 residues. The V gene's germline CDR1 is KGHSH and CDR2 LQKENI. The CDR3 protein is CASSPLPRDRVYGYTF.

The chain uses TRBV20-1 and TRBJ2-1; TCRdb selects TRBD2, and the lack of DNA leaves this call unchecked. The CDR3 is 16 amino acids. Germline V gene sequence: CDR1 DFQATT, CDR2 SNEGSKA (reference sequence). The CDR3 sequence is CSASSSGRSSYNEQFF.

This chain joins TRBV20-1 and TRBJ1-1; TCRdb selects TRBD1, and the lack of DNA leaves this call unchecked. The CDR3 covers 13 residues. Germline V gene sequence: CDR1 DFQATT, CDR2 SNEGSKA (reference sequence). This chain's CDR3 is CSAEGQLNTEAFF.

The genes are TRBV4-2 and TRBJ1-2. Germline V CDR1 and CDR2: LGHNA, YNFKEQ. The CDR3 consists of 15 residues. The CDR3 region is CASSQESAQEGGYTF.

J is TRBJ2-1 and V is TRBV7-3; the D call of TRBD2 rests on TCRdb alone, since no DNA is present to check it. The CDR3 totals 16 residues. Germline V gives CDR1 SGHTA, CDR2 FQGTGA. This CDR3 reads CASSSSRAGGLNEQFF. The full variable domain, its missing parts supplied by reference TRBV7-3 and TRBJ2-1, is GAGVSQTPSNKVTEKGKYVELRCDPISGHTALYWYRQSLGQGPEFLIYFQGTGAADDSGLPNDRFFAVRPEGSVSTLKIQRTERGDSAVYLCASSSSRAGGLNEQFFGPGTRLTVL.

The chain uses TRBV29-1 and TRBJ2-7; TCRdb calls TRBD1, which cannot be checked without DNA. This CDR3 comprises 12 residues. Germline values: CDR1 SQVTM, CDR2 ANQGSEA. Here the CDR3 reads CSAWDGNNEQYF.

The rearrangement joins TRBV7-2 to TRBJ1-6; absent DNA, TCRdb's TRBD1 call cannot be checked. Germline CDR1 SGHTA, CDR2 FQGNSA. The CDR3 contains 13 residues. The CDR3 reads CASSLGRGSPLHF.

The chain uses TRBV9 and TRBJ2-4; TCRdb outputs TRBD1, but without DNA this stays unchecked. CDR3 length: 14 residues. Germline V gene data show CDR1 as SGDLS and CDR2 as YYNGEE. CDR3 in amino acids: CASNAEGQGNIQYF.